This T cell receptor (beta chain) is from a study of CXCR3-negative and CXCR3-positive naive CD8 T cells. Study as a whole: Each library held about 1.5 +/- 0.3 million TRB reads, some 130 million in total. Findings and caveats of the study: Whereas both naive subsets had comparably high diversity, memory CD8+ cells had much lower diversity. Comparison of naive cells showed more hydrophobic TRB CDR3s in CXCR3-positive than in CXCR3-negative naive cells.

Comments on this clonotype: Its antigen is still unknown.

Definition of naive CD8+ T cells rested on a CD45RO-CCR7+CD27+CD95- profile. Germline loops: CDR1 MDHEN, CDR2 SYDVKM. This CDR3 has 14 residues. Carrying UMI labels, the TRB cDNA libraries were prepared through 5' RACE. From the 5' RACE reads, TCRdb lists one entry per CDR3 protein and no DNA. This sample carries about 92,000 distinct CDR3 sequences, with 0.7% to 1% going to the ten biggest clones. This sequence originates from a human donor in good health. Some clones in this sample may be carry-over from other donors' samples. This sequence joins TRBV28 and TRBJ1-4; the TRBD1 assignment by TCRdb is unverifiable without DNA. The specimen sequenced was naive CXCR3+ CD8+ T cells from blood. Indicated subset: CD45RO-CCR7+CD27+CD95- naive CD8+ T cells expressing CXCR3 (TNR3+). CDR3 in amino acids: CASRQGLINEKLFF.